Listed below are T cell receptor beta chains from one sample, sequenced in a study of sequential checkpoint blockade in melanoma. TCRdb's copy holds only in-frame clones and misses some; the assay was immunoSEQ multiplex PCR. This sample has 10,000 to 15,000 clones; 60% to 70% occur once, and the top ten carry under 30%. Source: CD8+ T cells sorted from blood (inferred from file names), taken from a patient given nivolumab and ipilimumab in sequence. The receptors were gathered from a human donor with melanoma. The CDR3 runs from the conserved cysteine through the conserved F or W. A D gene is named only where the DNA matches it firmly. A row's size may be missing; if present it is once, few, many or a size class.

J: TRBJ1-1; D: -; size: -; V: TRBV11-3; DNA: TGTGCCAGCAGCCCTACAGGGTTGAACACTGAAGCTTTCTTT; CDR3: CASSPTGLNTEAFF
J: TRBJ2-7; D: TRBD1; size: -; V: TRBV5-1; DNA: TGCGCCAGCAGCTTGGAAGGACAGGGGTTCGACGAGCAGTACTTC; CDR3: CASSLEGQGFDEQYF
J: TRBJ2-7; D: TRBD1; size: once; V: TRBV27; DNA: TGTGCCAGTGCCAAACAGGGGTGGGAGCAGTACTTC; CDR3: CASAKQGWEQYF
J: TRBJ2-7; D: -; size: -; V: TRBV18; DNA: TGTGCCAGCTCCCCTACCGTAGGGGGTGGCCCCTACGAGCAGTACTTC; CDR3: CASSPTVGGGPYEQYF
J: TRBJ2-7; D: -; size: -; V: TRBV6-1; DNA: TGTGCCAGCAGTGAATGGGCAGTTGATCCTACCTCCTACGAGCAGTACTTC; CDR3: CASSEWAVDPTSYEQYF
J: TRBJ2-7; D: -; size: -; V: TRBV18; DNA: TGTGCCAGCTCACCACCCACAGCCCCCTCCTACGAGCAGTACTTC; CDR3: CASSPPTAPSYEQYF
J: TRBJ2-1; D: -; size: few; V: TRBV27; DNA: TGTGCCAGCAGTAGCTCGACTAGTACCTTCTACAATGAGCAGTTCTTC; CDR3: CASSSSTSTFYNEQFF
J: TRBJ1-1; D: TRBD1; size: -; V: TRBV2; DNA: TGTGCCAGCAGTGAAGATGAGTTTGGACAGGTCATGAACACTGAAGCTTTCTTT; CDR3: CASSEDEFGQVMNTEAFF
J: TRBJ1-3; D: -; size: -; V: TRBV9; DNA: TGTGCCAGCAGCGTCCGTGCCTCGGGGGGAAACACCATATATTTT; CDR3: CASSVRASGGNTIYF
J: TRBJ1-1; D: TRBD1; size: -; V: TRBV6-5; DNA: TGCGAAAGCCGGGACAGGGGCTACAAAACTGAAGCTTTCTTT; CDR3: CESRDRGYKTEAFF
J: TRBJ2-5; D: -; size: -; V: TRBV9; DNA: TGTGCCAGCAGCGTACAGGGACAAGAGACCCAGTACTTC; CDR3: CASSVQGQETQYF
J: TRBJ2-1; D: -; size: few; V: TRBV4-3; DNA: TGCGCCAGCAGCCAAGATCCAGCGTCCTACAATGAGCAGTTCTTC; CDR3: CASSQDPASYNEQFF
J: TRBJ2-7; D: -; size: -; V: TRBV4-1; DNA: TGCGCCAGCAGCCAAGTCCGGGACTTAGCCTACGAGCAGTACTTC; CDR3: CASSQVRDLAYEQYF
J: TRBJ2-7; D: -; size: once; V: TRBV27; DNA: TGTGCCAGCAGTTTATCAACAGGGCTCTACGAGCAGTACTTC; CDR3: CASSLSTGLYEQYF
J: TRBJ2-1; D: -; size: -; V: TRBV2; DNA: TGTGCCAGCAGTGACGACAGGTCCCTCTACAATGAGCAGTTCTTC; CDR3: CASSDDRSLYNEQFF
J: TRBJ2-6; D: -; size: once; V: TRBV27; DNA: TGTGCCAGCAGTTCGGGGGTTCAAACTGGGGCCAACGTCCTGACTTTC; CDR3: CASSSGVQTGANVLTF
J: TRBJ2-1; D: -; size: -; V: TRBV7-3; DNA: TGTGCCAGCAGCTTAAATGGAGGGCCCAGCTCCTACAATGAGCAGTTCTTC; CDR3: CASSLNGGPSSYNEQFF
J: TRBJ2-7; D: TRBD2; size: -; V: TRBV6-5; DNA: TGTGCCAGCAGTTCGTCGGGGGGAAGCTCCTACGAGCAGTACTTC; CDR3: CASSSSGGSSYEQYF
J: TRBJ2-5; D: TRBD2; size: -; V: TRBV5-1; DNA: TGCGCCAGCAGCGTCGGATATAGCGGGAGCCGTGAGACCCAGTACTTC; CDR3: CASSVGYSGSRETQYF
J: TRBJ2-7; D: -; size: -; V: TRBV7-9; DNA: TGTGCCAGCAGCTTAGCGGGGCGCTCCTACGAGCAGTACTTC; CDR3: CASSLAGRSYEQYF
J: TRBJ1-2; D: -; size: -; V: TRBV2; DNA: TGTGCCAGCAGTGTGGTCAGTATAAACTATGGCTACACCTTC; CDR3: CASSVVSINYGYTF
J: TRBJ2-7; D: -; size: -; V: TRBV7-9; DNA: TGTGCCAGCAGAGCAGGGGAATCCTACGAGCAGTACTTC; CDR3: CASRAGESYEQYF
J: TRBJ1-3; D: -; size: -; V: TRBV6-1; DNA: TGTGCCAGCAGTGAACAAGCAGGGGCAGGAAACACCATATATTTT; CDR3: CASSEQAGAGNTIYF
J: TRBJ1-5; D: -; size: medium-sized; V: TRBV5-5; DNA: TGTGCCAGCAGCCGGGGTATGGGAACGCAGCCCCAGCATTTT; CDR3: CASSRGMGTQPQHF
J: TRBJ2-7; D: -; size: -; V: TRBV7-8; DNA: TGTGCCAGCAGTCAACTCCCAGGGGAGAGAGGCTACGAGCAGTACTTC; CDR3: CASSQLPGERGYEQYF
J: TRBJ2-7; D: TRBD1; size: -; V: TRBV7-2; DNA: TGTGCCAGCAGCTTAATACAGGGGGCGGTATACGAGCAGTACTTC; CDR3: CASSLIQGAVYEQYF
J: TRBJ2-1; D: TRBD2; size: few; V: TRBV19; DNA: TGTGCCAGTAGTATAGCCCCGGGTCGACTAGCGCCTTACAATGAGCAGTTCTTC; CDR3: CASSIAPGRLAPYNEQFF
J: TRBJ2-7; D: TRBD1; size: -; V: TRBV27; DNA: TGTGCCAGCAGTTTGGGACAGAACTACGAGCAGTACTTC; CDR3: CASSLGQNYEQYF
J: TRBJ2-7; D: -; size: -; V: TRBV7-9; DNA: TGTGCCAGCAGCTTAGCGCTCCAGGGGCTCAAAAACTACGAGCAGTACTTC; CDR3: CASSLALQGLKNYEQYF
J: TRBJ2-1; D: TRBD1; size: -; V: TRBV6-5; DNA: TGTGCCAGCAGTTCAACAGGGGGCTCCTACAATGAGCAGTTCTTC; CDR3: CASSSTGGSYNEQFF
J: TRBJ2-7; D: -; size: -; V: TRBV10-2; DNA: TGCGCCAGCAGTTATACAGGGTACGAGCAGTACTTC; CDR3: CASSYTGYEQYF
J: TRBJ2-7; D: -; size: -; V: TRBV7-9; DNA: TGTGCAAGCAGACCAAAGAAAGGACAAACCTACGAGCAGTACTTC; CDR3: CASRPKKGQTYEQYF
J: TRBJ2-7; D: -; size: -; V: TRBV4-1; DNA: TGCGCCAGCAGCCAAGAGAGGGGGGGATCCTACGAGCAGTACTTC; CDR3: CASSQERGGSYEQYF
J: TRBJ2-1; D: TRBD1; size: -; V: TRBV10-1; DNA: TGCGCCAGCAGTGAAGGGACAGGGGTGGTCGATGAGCAGTTCTTC; CDR3: CASSEGTGVVDEQFF
J: TRBJ2-3; D: TRBD2; size: -; V: TRBV9; DNA: TGTGCCAGCAGCTCTAGCGGGAGCCCTAGCACAGATACGCAGTATTTT; CDR3: CASSSSGSPSTDTQYF
J: TRBJ1-2; D: TRBD1; size: -; V: TRBV6-5; DNA: TGTGCCAGCAGTTACCAAGGGGGCGCGGGGTATGGCTACACCTTC; CDR3: CASSYQGGAGYGYTF
J: TRBJ2-7; D: -; size: -; V: TRBV6-5; DNA: TGTGCCAGCAGTGTAAATGTGCAGTACTTC; CDR3: CASSVNVQYF
J: TRBJ2-3; D: -; size: -; V: TRBV9; DNA: TGTGCCAGCAGCTCGGAGGGGACCCTCGCCACAGATACGCAGTATTTT; CDR3: CASSSEGTLATDTQYF
J: TRBJ2-1; D: TRBD2; size: -; V: TRBV9; DNA: TGTGCCAGCAGCGTGAGCGGGAGCTCCTACAATGAGCAGTTCTTC; CDR3: CASSVSGSSYNEQFF
J: TRBJ2-5; D: -; size: -; V: TRBV25-1; DNA: TGTGCCAGCAGTGGGCCTTCTGCGGACACGCTAAAAGAGACCCAGTACTTC; CDR3: CASSGPSADTLKETQYF
J: TRBJ2-7; D: -; size: -; V: TRBV28; DNA: TGTGCCAGCGAGCCCGGGGCTAGCGCGCACTACGAGCAGTACTTC; CDR3: CASEPGASAHYEQYF
J: TRBJ2-7; D: -; size: -; V: TRBV28; DNA: TGTGCCAGCAGTTTCGGCAGGGACGAGCAGTACTTC; CDR3: CASSFGRDEQYF
J: TRBJ2-7; D: TRBD2; size: -; V: TRBV27; DNA: TGTGCCAGCAGTCCGGGACTAGCGTCCTACGAGCAGTACTTC; CDR3: CASSPGLASYEQYF
J: TRBJ2-7; D: -; size: few; V: TRBV7-9; DNA: TGTGCCAGCAGCTTAGTAGGAGAGGCCTACGAGCAGTACTTC; CDR3: CASSLVGEAYEQYF
J: TRBJ2-1; D: TRBD2; size: -; V: TRBV19; DNA: TGTGCCAGTAGTGGACTAGCGGGAGGGCGACGCGAGCAGTTCTTC; CDR3: CASSGLAGGRREQFF
J: TRBJ2-5; D: -; size: once; V: TRBV4-2; DNA: TGTGCCAGCAGCCAAGAAAGGGCCCTAGGGGGGACCCAGTACTTC; CDR3: CASSQERALGGTQYF
J: TRBJ2-7; D: -; size: -; V: TRBV21-1; DNA: TGTGCCAGCAGCAAAGAAAGGCTAGCGGGGCCCCTCTCCTACGAGCAGTGCTTC; CDR3: CASSKERLAGPLSYEQCF
J: TRBJ2-2; D: -; size: -; V: TRBV29-1; DNA: TGCAGCGCCGGGATCGACTCGAACACCGGGGAGCTGTTTTTT; CDR3: CSAGIDSNTGELFF
J: TRBJ1-1; D: -; size: -; V: TRBV5-8; DNA: TGTGCCAGCAGCTTCACAGGGAGAGACACTGAAGCTTTCTTT; CDR3: CASSFTGRDTEAFF
J: TRBJ2-7; D: -; size: medium-sized; V: TRBV4-2; DNA: TGTGCCAGCAGCCAGGCTATCGGAGCCACCTACGAGCAGTACTTC; CDR3: CASSQAIGATYEQYF
J: TRBJ1-1; D: -; size: -; V: TRBV9; DNA: TGTGCCAGCGGCCGCAGGAACACTGAAGCTTTCTTT; CDR3: CASGRRNTEAFF
J: TRBJ1-5; D: -; size: -; V: TRBV28; DNA: TGTGCCAGCAGTTTTGTTCGGGGGGCAGGTAGCAATCAGCCCCAGCATTTT; CDR3: CASSFVRGAGSNQPQHF
J: TRBJ2-1; D: TRBD2; size: -; V: TRBV2; DNA: TGTGCCAGCAGTGAAGCGGGACTAGTATCGGGTGAGCAGTTCTTC; CDR3: CASSEAGLVSGEQFF
J: TRBJ2-7; D: TRBD1; size: -; V: TRBV4-3; DNA: TGCGCCAGCAGCGCTCGAAGGGACAGTCAGAAGCAGTACTTC; CDR3: CASSARRDSQKQYF
J: TRBJ2-7; D: -; size: -; V: TRBV6-4; DNA: TGTGCCAGCAGTTACTCTGGGACTCTCTCGGGGCAGTACTTC; CDR3: CASSYSGTLSGQYF
J: TRBJ2-7; D: TRBD2; size: -; V: TRBV5-8; DNA: TGTGCCAGCAGTTTGACTAGCGGGAGGGCATACGAGCAGTACTTC; CDR3: CASSLTSGRAYEQYF
J: TRBJ2-5; D: TRBD1; size: -; V: TRBV7-8; DNA: TGTGCCAGCAGCTTAGGTACAGGGGTGGAGACCCAGTACTTC; CDR3: CASSLGTGVETQYF
J: TRBJ1-1; D: -; size: -; V: TRBV4-1; DNA: TGCGCCAGCAGCCAATTACAGGGACGCACTGAAGCTTTCTTT; CDR3: CASSQLQGRTEAFF
J: TRBJ1-1; D: -; size: -; V: TRBV27; DNA: TGTGCCAGCAGTTACGCCGCAGGGTTTGGGAACACTGAAGCTTTCTTT; CDR3: CASSYAAGFGNTEAFF
J: TRBJ2-1; D: -; size: -; V: TRBV9; DNA: TGTGCCAGCAGCGTAGCGGGGGTCCCCAGGGAGCAGTTCTTC; CDR3: CASSVAGVPREQFF